This TCR beta chain originates from a study of blood T cell repertoires in COVID-19 (dated by TCRdb to the early 2020s). In terms of the full investigation: Samples from collaborators originated in the United States, Italy and Spain and spanned both the acute and convalescent phases of COVID-19. The prospective study material was composed of cDNA or gDNA derived from T cells, B-cell-depleted T cells, or PBMCs. The sample metadata nearly always contained a de-identified subject ID, COVID-19 status, age in years and sex. Deeply sampled blood TCRbeta repertoires from subjects exposed to, actively infected with, or recovered from COVID-19 were included in the dataset. A freely available public database, intended as a resource for researchers studying the immune response to SARS-CoV-2, is where the repertoires were released. Where available, HLA class I and class II types were taken from metadata supplied by the sample provider and were not determined by assay-based typing. Samples were obtained from the ongoing ImmuneRACE study (first 160 participants) and from 950 to 1,500 subjects provided by 6 global collaborators. What the work shows at the level of the full study, not this receptor alone: The quantity of clinical and demographic metadata differed by source and by participant and was supplied without curation.

Spanning cysteine to phenylalanine, the CDR3 consists of 14 amino acids. The CDR3 DNA has 42 bases and is translated from base 1. V is reduced by 3 bases and J by 4 bases, leaving a spacing of 9 bases between them. CDR1 and CDR2, looked up from the germline V gene, are SGHAT and FQNNGV. TCRbeta CDR3 regions were amplified from genomic DNA by means of the immunoSEQ Assay, a bias-controlled multiplex PCR. The published analysis was carried out like this. Nucleated cell counts per sample were estimated from amplification of reference gene primers within the assay. Sequence reads were collapsed and filtered to measure the absolute abundance of every unique TCRbeta CDR3 rearrangement. For each sample, productive Simpson clonality was calculated by taking the square root of Simpson's diversity index across productive rearrangements. TCRdb obtained this table from immuneACCESS and retained in-frame rearrangements with V and J assigned. These tables miss some clones; where compared with another copy, unresolved V genes account for less than half of the shortfall, and the remainder is unexplained. That table furnishes V, J and clone size, whereas the DNA furnished D and trimming. This sample lists fewer than 500,000 clones; around 90% were detected once. The top ten hold roughly 0.76% of the sample.

At one collaborating source in Seattle, patients were enrolled during active infection and were followed longitudinally through the course of disease. Collaborating institutions collected whole blood in K2EDTA tubes following their own protocols. For TCRbeta analysis, collaborator samples were shipped as frozen whole blood, as isolated PBMCs, or as DNA extracted from either sample type. To note about this clone: The clone's antigen remains unknown. No qualities accompany the bases; no much larger clone lies one base away.

The origin of this receptor is a man between 18 and 35 years old with COVID-19, enrolled during active disease. The sequence joins TRBV11-2 to TRBJ2-2; the D region possibly corresponds to TRBD2 (5 bases align). The sequencing input was peripheral blood. The DNA sequence follows: TGTGCCAGCAGCTTCGGGGTTTCCACCGGGGAGCTGTTTTTT. Translated, it gives CASSFGVSTGELFF. The full variable domain, with segments outside the CDR3 supplied by the reference TRBV11-2 and TRBJ2-2 proteins, appears as EAGVAQSPRYKIIEKRQSVAFWCNPISGHATLYWYQQILGQGPKLLIQFQNNGVVDDSQLPKDRFSAERLKGVDSTLKIQPAKLEDSAVYLCASSFGVSTGELFFGEGSRLTVL.